Listed below are T cell receptor beta chains from one sample, sequenced in a study of T cell clonotyping in hematopoietic cell transplantation. Clones were sequenced by immunoSEQ multiplex PCR, and TCRdb holds only the in-frame ones, with some missing. The data show about 36,000 clones, 80% to 90% seen once. The specimen sequenced was peripheral blood mononuclear cells. The receptors originated from a middle-aged woman in good health. Some clones in this sample may be carry-over from other donors' samples. Each CDR3 is given with its conserved first and last residue. Each record gives: clone size, J gene, D gene, V gene, CDR3 DNA, CDR3 protein. D genes are given only for firm matches. Only some rows state a clone size, as once, few, many or a class for expanded clones.

clone size: .
J gene: TRBJ2-5
D gene: .
V gene: TRBV19
CDR3 DNA: TGTGCCAGTAGTCCCCGGGACGGACAAGAGACCCAGTACTTC
CDR3 protein: CASSPRDGQETQYF

clone size: .
J gene: TRBJ1-1
D gene: .
V gene: TRBV29-1
CDR3 DNA: TGCAGCGTTGCCGGACGTTTAGGCTACACTGAAGCTTTCTTT
CDR3 protein: CSVAGRLGYTEAFF

clone size: few
J gene: TRBJ1-4
D gene: .
V gene: TRBV19
CDR3 DNA: TGTGCCAGTAGTATGGGACTAACAAATGAAAAACTGTTTTTT
CDR3 protein: CASSMGLTNEKLFF

clone size: .
J gene: TRBJ2-7
D gene: .
V gene: TRBV7-2
CDR3 DNA: TGTGCCAGCAGCTTAGTTGACACGGTCTACGAGCAGTACTTC
CDR3 protein: CASSLVDTVYEQYF

clone size: .
J gene: TRBJ2-3
D gene: .
V gene: TRBV2
CDR3 DNA: TGTGCCAGCAGAGATAAGGTGAACACAGATACGCAGTATTTT
CDR3 protein: CASRDKVNTDTQYF

clone size: .
J gene: TRBJ2-1
D gene: TRBD2
V gene: TRBV19
CDR3 DNA: TGTGCCAGTAGTATGAGCGGGGGGCCCGGTGAGCAGTTCTTC
CDR3 protein: CASSMSGGPGEQFF

clone size: .
J gene: TRBJ1-5
D gene: .
V gene: TRBV30
CDR3 DNA: TGTGCCTGGGGGTACGGTCAGCCCCAGCATTTT
CDR3 protein: CAWGYGQPQHF

clone size: .
J gene: TRBJ2-3
D gene: .
V gene: TRBV19
CDR3 DNA: TGTGCCTCGAATAGGGATCTGGCAGATACGCAGTATTTT
CDR3 protein: CASNRDLADTQYF

clone size: .
J gene: TRBJ2-7
D gene: .
V gene: TRBV10-1
CDR3 DNA: TGCGCCAGCAGTGATTGGAATTTGGGCAACTCCTACGAGCAGTACTTC
CDR3 protein: CASSDWNLGNSYEQYF

clone size: .
J gene: TRBJ1-4
D gene: .
V gene: TRBV29-1
CDR3 DNA: TGCAGCTACCGGGGGAATGAAAAACTGTTTTTT
CDR3 protein: CSYRGNEKLFF

clone size: .
J gene: TRBJ2-3
D gene: .
V gene: TRBV5-1
CDR3 DNA: TGCGCCAGCAGCTTCGGGGTCGGGACAGATACGCAGTATTTT
CDR3 protein: CASSFGVGTDTQYF

clone size: .
J gene: TRBJ2-2
D gene: TRBD2
V gene: TRBV6-5
CDR3 DNA: TGTGCCAGCAGTTCTACAGCGGGAAGTCCCGGGGAGCTGTTTTTT
CDR3 protein: CASSSTAGSPGELFF

clone size: .
J gene: TRBJ1-2
D gene: .
V gene: TRBV28
CDR3 DNA: TGTGCCAGCAGATTGAGACAGGATTCGGACTATGGCTACACCTTC
CDR3 protein: CASRLRQDSDYGYTF

clone size: .
J gene: TRBJ2-7
D gene: TRBD2
V gene: TRBV7-9
CDR3 DNA: TGTGCCAGCAGCTTGGGACTACCGCCGAGAGAGCAGTACTTC
CDR3 protein: CASSLGLPPREQYF

clone size: .
J gene: TRBJ1-2
D gene: .
V gene: TRBV30
CDR3 DNA: TGTGCCCGGGGAGGGTATGGTGGCTACACCTTC
CDR3 protein: CARGGYGGYTF

clone size: .
J gene: TRBJ1-6
D gene: TRBD1
V gene: TRBV30
CDR3 DNA: TGTGCCTGGAGTGTACGGACAGGGAGAAATTCACCCCTCCACTTT
CDR3 protein: CAWSVRTGRNSPLHF

clone size: .
J gene: TRBJ2-1
D gene: TRBD2
V gene: TRBV7-3
CDR3 DNA: TGTGCCAGCAGCCCCGGATTCGGGGGGGACAATGAGCAGTTCTTC
CDR3 protein: CASSPGFGGDNEQFF

clone size: medium-sized
J gene: TRBJ2-7
D gene: .
V gene: TRBV5-1
CDR3 DNA: TGCGCCACCGGGGAGGACAGGCTTAAGGTCTCCGAGCAGTACTTC
CDR3 protein: CATGEDRLKVSEQYF

clone size: .
J gene: TRBJ2-3
D gene: .
V gene: TRBV5-6
CDR3 DNA: TGTGCCAGCAGCGATGCGATCTGGGATACGCAGTATTTT
CDR3 protein: CASSDAIWDTQYF

clone size: .
J gene: TRBJ2-5
D gene: .
V gene: TRBV30
CDR3 DNA: TGTGCCTGGAGTGGGCCTCCTGGGGAAGAGACCCAGTACTTC
CDR3 protein: CAWSGPPGEETQYF

clone size: .
J gene: TRBJ2-2
D gene: .
V gene: TRBV10-1
CDR3 DNA: TGCGCCAGCAGTGAGTCGCTAGTCACCGGGGAGCTGTTTTTT
CDR3 protein: CASSESLVTGELFF

clone size: .
J gene: TRBJ2-1
D gene: .
V gene: TRBV7-2
CDR3 DNA: TGTGCCAGCAGCCCGCCAGCGAATGAGCAGTTCTTC
CDR3 protein: CASSPPANEQFF

clone size: .
J gene: TRBJ1-1
D gene: .
V gene: TRBV28
CDR3 DNA: TGTGCCAGCAGCTTGTTGAACACTGAAGCTTTCTTT
CDR3 protein: CASSLLNTEAFF

clone size: .
J gene: TRBJ2-2
D gene: .
V gene: TRBV28
CDR3 DNA: TGTGCCAGCACTCCTCTCCGACAGACTAGCACCGGGGAGCTGTTTTTT
CDR3 protein: CASTPLRQTSTGELFF

clone size: .
J gene: TRBJ1-2
D gene: .
V gene: TRBV6-4
CDR3 DNA: TGTGCCAGCAGTGACTCGCAGTCAACTAACTATGGCTACACCTTC
CDR3 protein: CASSDSQSTNYGYTF

clone size: .
J gene: TRBJ2-1
D gene: TRBD2
V gene: TRBV4-3
CDR3 DNA: TGCGCCAGCAGCCAAGATCTCGCGGGAGGCCTATACAATGAGCAGTTCTTC
CDR3 protein: CASSQDLAGGLYNEQFF

clone size: .
J gene: TRBJ2-3
D gene: .
V gene: TRBV7-3
CDR3 DNA: TGTGCCAGCAGCCTCGGCCCGAACACAGATACGCAGTATTTT
CDR3 protein: CASSLGPNTDTQYF

clone size: .
J gene: TRBJ2-7
D gene: TRBD1
V gene: TRBV13
CDR3 DNA: TGTGCCAGCAGCATGAGAACAGGGGGCTTAATCGAGCAGTACTTC
CDR3 protein: CASSMRTGGLIEQYF

clone size: .
J gene: TRBJ1-2
D gene: .
V gene: TRBV7-2
CDR3 DNA: TGTGCCAGCAGCTCCCCCGGGGGCGACTATGGCTACACCTTC
CDR3 protein: CASSSPGGDYGYTF

clone size: .
J gene: TRBJ2-1
D gene: .
V gene: TRBV4-3
CDR3 DNA: TGCGCCAGCAGCCAAGATAGGGTCAATGAGCAGTTCTTC
CDR3 protein: CASSQDRVNEQFF

clone size: .
J gene: TRBJ2-7
D gene: TRBD1
V gene: TRBV19
CDR3 DNA: TGTGCCAGTAGTGCCAGGGACAGCTTCGAGCAGTACTTC
CDR3 protein: CASSARDSFEQYF

clone size: .
J gene: TRBJ1-1
D gene: .
V gene: TRBV30
CDR3 DNA: TGTGCCTGGAGTACAGGGATGAACACTGAAGCTTTCTTT
CDR3 protein: CAWSTGMNTEAFF

clone size: .
J gene: TRBJ2-7
D gene: TRBD2
V gene: TRBV6-5
CDR3 DNA: TGTGCCAGCAGTTACGGGACTAGCGTTCCCTACGAGCAGTACTTC
CDR3 protein: CASSYGTSVPYEQYF

clone size: .
J gene: TRBJ2-1
D gene: .
V gene: TRBV6-5
CDR3 DNA: TGTGCCAGCAGTTACTCGGCCGCCTACAATGAGCAGTTCTTC
CDR3 protein: CASSYSAAYNEQFF

clone size: .
J gene: TRBJ1-4
D gene: TRBD1
V gene: TRBV5-1
CDR3 DNA: TGCGCCAGCAGCCCGGGACAGGGGAGTGAAAAACTGTTTTTT
CDR3 protein: CASSPGQGSEKLFF

clone size: .
J gene: TRBJ2-5
D gene: .
V gene: TRBV19
CDR3 DNA: TGTGCCAGTAGTATAGGTAATAGGGAGACCCAGTACTTC
CDR3 protein: CASSIGNRETQYF

clone size: once
J gene: TRBJ1-1
D gene: .
V gene: TRBV28
CDR3 DNA: TGTGCCAGCCCTCCGGCAGTCGGGAACACTGAAGCTTTCTTT
CDR3 protein: CASPPAVGNTEAFF

clone size: .
J gene: TRBJ1-5
D gene: .
V gene: TRBV5-4
CDR3 DNA: TGTGCCAGCAGCTTGGGGGGAGGGGAGGGCAATCAGCCCCAGCATTTT
CDR3 protein: CASSLGGGEGNQPQHF

clone size: .
J gene: TRBJ2-3
D gene: TRBD2
V gene: TRBV7-2
CDR3 DNA: TGTGCCAGCAGCTTAGTTTTGGCGGGGGGCGGGGATACGCAGTATTTT
CDR3 protein: CASSLVLAGGGDTQYF

clone size: .
J gene: TRBJ1-2
D gene: TRBD1
V gene: TRBV11-2
CDR3 DNA: TGTGCCAGCAGCTTAGATCTGTCAGGGGGGTATGGCTACACCTTC
CDR3 protein: CASSLDLSGGYGYTF

clone size: few
J gene: TRBJ1-1
D gene: .
V gene: TRBV6-1
CDR3 DNA: TGTGCCAGCAGTGAAGGGGGGGCGACTGAAGCTTTCTTT
CDR3 protein: CASSEGGATEAFF

clone size: .
J gene: TRBJ2-7
D gene: .
V gene: TRBV29-1
CDR3 DNA: TGCAGCGTTGGGCGGAACCGACACGAGCAGTACTTC
CDR3 protein: CSVGRNRHEQYF

clone size: .
J gene: TRBJ1-3
D gene: .
V gene: TRBV5-1
CDR3 DNA: TGCGCCAGCAGCAGCCAGGACTCTGGAAACACCATATATTTT
CDR3 protein: CASSSQDSGNTIYF

clone size: .
J gene: TRBJ1-5
D gene: .
V gene: TRBV19
CDR3 DNA: TGTGCCAGTAGGGAATCCAATCAGCCCCAGCATTTT
CDR3 protein: CASRESNQPQHF

clone size: .
J gene: TRBJ1-3
D gene: .
V gene: TRBV30
CDR3 DNA: TGTGCCTGGAGTGTAGGGGGGGCCGCGAACACCATATATTTT
CDR3 protein: CAWSVGGAANTIYF

clone size: .
J gene: TRBJ1-1
D gene: TRBD1
V gene: TRBV5-4
CDR3 DNA: TGTGCCAGCAGCAATACAGGGGGTGGTACTGAAGCTTTCTTT
CDR3 protein: CASSNTGGGTEAFF